This TCR beta chain appears in the sequencing data of a study of CXCR3-negative and CXCR3-positive naive CD8 T cells. This CDR3 is built from 14 residues. Per the germline V gene, CDR1 is PRHDT and CDR2 is FYEKMQ (reference sequence). As to this clonotype: Antigen unknown.

Preparation of TRB cDNA libraries relied on 5' RACE carrying UMI labels. TCRdb derives one entry per CDR3 protein from the 5' RACE reads, leaving out DNA. Its table lists about 120,000 distinct CDR3 sequences. Study-wide points: Researchers report that CXCR3-positive naive cells carry more hydrophobic TRB CDR3s than CXCR3-negative naive cells. Diversity in memory CD8+ cells fell much lower than the comparably high levels seen in both naive subsets.

This TCR was sampled from a human donor in good health. Some clones in this sample may be carry-over from other donors' samples. Sequencing input: naive CXCR3+ CD8+ T cells from blood. Subset given: CD45RO-CCR7+CD27+CD95- naive CD8+ T cells expressing CXCR3 (TNR3+). This chain links TRBV13 with TRBJ2-7; TCRdb designates TRBD1, a call that cannot be tested without DNA. The CDR3 region is CASSPRGQRYEQYF.